A selection of T cell receptor beta chains follows, all from one sample in a study of shared clonotypes between healthy human individuals. TCRdb keeps only in-frame clones here, not all; method: immunoSEQ multiplex PCR. The data show 850,000 to 1,200,000 clones, about three quarters seen once. The sequenced material came from memory CD4+ T cells sorted from blood. These receptors came from a man in his late teens or twenties in good health. The CDR3 runs from the conserved cysteine through the conserved F or W. A D gene is named only where the DNA matches it firmly. Expanded clones are given a class, and other clones once, few, many or no size at all.

V,J,size,D,CDR3,DNA
TRBV9,TRBJ2-5,.,TRBD2,CASSVGLAGGRETQYF,TGTGCCAGCAGCGTCGGACTAGCGGGAGGGCGGGAGACCCAGTACTTC
TRBV27,TRBJ2-2,.,TRBD1,CASSSQGTGELFF,TGTGCCAGCAGTTCACAGGGGACCGGGGAGCTGTTTTTT
TRBV4-1,TRBJ2-7,.,.,CASSQEGPHGQYF,TGCGCCAGCAGCCAAGAGGGCCCACACGGGCAGTACTTC
TRBV18,TRBJ1-2,.,.,CASSPGGNYGYTF,TGTGCCAGCTCACCGGGGGGGAACTATGGCTACACCTTC
TRBV28,TRBJ1-3,.,.,CASREQGTGGNTIYF,TGTGCCAGCAGAGAACAGGGAACGGGAGGAAACACCATATATTTT
TRBV5-1,TRBJ2-5,.,.,CASSSEGYPTETQYF,TGCGCCAGCAGCTCGGAGGGCTACCCGACAGAGACCCAGTACTTC
TRBV5-1,TRBJ2-3,.,.,CASEGTDTQYF,TGCGCCAGCGAAGGCACAGATACGCAGTATTTT
TRBV9,TRBJ2-3,.,.,CASSVDSLTDTQYF,TGTGCCAGCAGCGTAGACTCCCTCACAGATACGCAGTATTTT
TRBV4-3,TRBJ2-7,.,TRBD2,CASSQDFASGRPYEQYF,TGCGCCAGCAGCCAAGATTTCGCTAGCGGGAGGCCCTACGAGCAGTACTTC
TRBV27,TRBJ2-1,.,.,CASAQTGQEQFF,TGTGCCAGCGCCCAAACGGGGCAGGAGCAGTTCTTC
TRBV30,TRBJ1-1,many,.,CAAGQNTEAFF,TGTGCCGCCGGGCAGAACACTGAAGCTTTCTTT